This T cell receptor (beta chain) was documented in a study of shared clonotypes between healthy human individuals. General observations from the study: A reduction in generation probabilities was seen for non-shared clonotypes relative to those shared by all four donors.

On this clone itself: The target antigen is unknown.

Libraries were prepared by immunoSEQ multiplex PCR; TCRdb keeps only in-frame clonotypes and omits some of them. The data hold a few million clones, with around nine tenths observed a single time. The material sequenced was naive CD4+ T cells sorted from blood. Subset of the sample: CD45RA+ positively selected. The TCR was taken from a man aged 18 to 30 in good health.

CDR3 protein: CASSTGDLSYNEQFF. CDR3 DNA: TGTGCCAGTAGTACAGGGGATCTTTCCTACAATGAGCAGTTCTTC. The chain employs TRBV19 and TRBJ2-1, with TRBD1 as a possible D gene (6 bases). With 4 bases removed from V and 1 base from J, the gap between germline ends came to 11 bases. The V gene's germline CDR1 is LNHDA and CDR2 SQIVND (reference sequence). The CDR3 is 15 residues long.